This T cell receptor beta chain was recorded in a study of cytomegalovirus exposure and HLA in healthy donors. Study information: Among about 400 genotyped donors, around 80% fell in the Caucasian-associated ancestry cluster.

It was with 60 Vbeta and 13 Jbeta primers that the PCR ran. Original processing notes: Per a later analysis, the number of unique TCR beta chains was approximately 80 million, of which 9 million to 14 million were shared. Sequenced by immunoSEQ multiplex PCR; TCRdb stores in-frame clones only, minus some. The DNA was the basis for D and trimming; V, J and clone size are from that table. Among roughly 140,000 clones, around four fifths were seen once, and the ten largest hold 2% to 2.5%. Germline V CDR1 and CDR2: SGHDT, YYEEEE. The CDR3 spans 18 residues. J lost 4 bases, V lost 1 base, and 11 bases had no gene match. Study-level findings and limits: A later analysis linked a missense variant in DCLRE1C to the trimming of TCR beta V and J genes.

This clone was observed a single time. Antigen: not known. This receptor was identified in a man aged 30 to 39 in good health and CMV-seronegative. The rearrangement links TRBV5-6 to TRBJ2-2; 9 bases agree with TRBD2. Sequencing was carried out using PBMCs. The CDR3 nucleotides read TGTGCCAGCAGCTTGCGCTCTAGCGGGAAAGCGGCCACCGGGGAGCTGTTTTTT. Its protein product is CASSLRSSGKAATGELFF.